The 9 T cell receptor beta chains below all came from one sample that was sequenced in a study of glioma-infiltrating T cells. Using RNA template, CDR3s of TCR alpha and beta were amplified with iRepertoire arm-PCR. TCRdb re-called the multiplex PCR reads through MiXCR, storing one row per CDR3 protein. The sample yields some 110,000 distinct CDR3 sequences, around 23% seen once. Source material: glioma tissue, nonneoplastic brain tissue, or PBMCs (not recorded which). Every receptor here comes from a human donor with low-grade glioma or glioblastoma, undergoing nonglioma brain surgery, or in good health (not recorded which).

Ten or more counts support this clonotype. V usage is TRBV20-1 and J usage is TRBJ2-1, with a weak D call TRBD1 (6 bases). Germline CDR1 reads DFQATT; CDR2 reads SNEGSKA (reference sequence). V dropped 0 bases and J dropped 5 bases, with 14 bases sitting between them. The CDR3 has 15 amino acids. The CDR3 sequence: CSARDPRGLNNEQFF. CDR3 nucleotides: TGCAGTGCTAGAGATCCCAGGGGCCTTAACAATGAGCAGTTCTTC.

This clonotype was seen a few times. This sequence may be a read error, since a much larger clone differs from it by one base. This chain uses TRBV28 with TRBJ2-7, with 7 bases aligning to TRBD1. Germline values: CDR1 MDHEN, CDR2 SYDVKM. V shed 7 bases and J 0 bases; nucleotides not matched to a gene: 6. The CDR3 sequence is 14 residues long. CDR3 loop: CASTPTGSSYEQYF. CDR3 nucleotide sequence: TGTGCCAGCACTCCGACAGGGAGCTCCTACGAGCAGTACTTC. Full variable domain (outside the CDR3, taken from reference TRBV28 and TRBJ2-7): DVKVTQSSRYLVKRTGEKVFLECVQDMDHENMFWYRQDPGLGLRLIYFSYDVKMKEKGDIPEGYSVSREKKERFSLILESASTNQTSMYLCASTPTGSSYEQYFGPGTRLTVT.

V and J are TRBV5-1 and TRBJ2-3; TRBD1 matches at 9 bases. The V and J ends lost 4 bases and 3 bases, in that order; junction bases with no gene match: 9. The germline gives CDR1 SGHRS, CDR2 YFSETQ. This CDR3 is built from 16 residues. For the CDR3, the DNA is TGCGCCAGCAGCCGGATGGGGACAGGGTATACAGATACGCAGTATTTT. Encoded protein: CASSRMGTGYTDTQYF.

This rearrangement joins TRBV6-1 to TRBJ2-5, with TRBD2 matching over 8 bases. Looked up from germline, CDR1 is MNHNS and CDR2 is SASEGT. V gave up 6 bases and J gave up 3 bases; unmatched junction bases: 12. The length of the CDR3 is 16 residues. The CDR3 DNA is TGTGCCAGCAGGCACTTAGTACTAGCGGATGAAGAGACCCAGTACTTC. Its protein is CASRHLVLADEETQYF.

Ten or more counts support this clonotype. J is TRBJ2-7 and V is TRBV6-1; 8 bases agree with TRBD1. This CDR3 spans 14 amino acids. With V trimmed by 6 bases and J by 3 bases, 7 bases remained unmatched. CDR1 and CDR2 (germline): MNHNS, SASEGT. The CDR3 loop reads CASRRGQGLYEQYF. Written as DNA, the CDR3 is TGTGCCAGCAGACGCGGACAGGGTCTCTACGAGCAGTACTTC.

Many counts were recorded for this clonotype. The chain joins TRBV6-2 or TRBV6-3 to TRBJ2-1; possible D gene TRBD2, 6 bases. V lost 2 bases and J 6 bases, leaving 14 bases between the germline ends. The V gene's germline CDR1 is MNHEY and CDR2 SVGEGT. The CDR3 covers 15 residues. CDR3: CASSYGAGNGNEQFF. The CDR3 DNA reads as TGTGCCAGCAGTTACGGGGCGGGGAACGGCAATGAGCAGTTCTTC.

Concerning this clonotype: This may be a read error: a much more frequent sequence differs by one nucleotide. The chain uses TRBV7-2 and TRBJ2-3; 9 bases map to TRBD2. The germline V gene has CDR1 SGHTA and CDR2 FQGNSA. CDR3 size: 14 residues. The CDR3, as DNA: TGTGCCAGCAGCTACTCTAGCGGGACAGATACGCGGTATTTT. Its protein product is CASSYSSGTDTRYF.

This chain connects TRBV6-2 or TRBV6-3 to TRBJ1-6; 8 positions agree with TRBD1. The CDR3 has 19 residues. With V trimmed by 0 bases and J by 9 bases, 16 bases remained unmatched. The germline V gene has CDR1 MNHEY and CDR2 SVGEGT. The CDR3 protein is CASSYSVTEGQAISSPLHF. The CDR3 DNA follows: TGTGCCAGCAGTTACTCAGTTACAGAGGGACAGGCGATTAGTTCACCCCTCCACTTT.

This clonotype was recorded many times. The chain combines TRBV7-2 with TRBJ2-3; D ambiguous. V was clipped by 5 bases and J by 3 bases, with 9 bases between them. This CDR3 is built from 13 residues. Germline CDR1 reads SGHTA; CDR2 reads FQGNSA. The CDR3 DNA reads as TGTGCCAGCAGCACTGCTACTACAGATACGCAGTATTTT. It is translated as CASSTATTDTQYF.